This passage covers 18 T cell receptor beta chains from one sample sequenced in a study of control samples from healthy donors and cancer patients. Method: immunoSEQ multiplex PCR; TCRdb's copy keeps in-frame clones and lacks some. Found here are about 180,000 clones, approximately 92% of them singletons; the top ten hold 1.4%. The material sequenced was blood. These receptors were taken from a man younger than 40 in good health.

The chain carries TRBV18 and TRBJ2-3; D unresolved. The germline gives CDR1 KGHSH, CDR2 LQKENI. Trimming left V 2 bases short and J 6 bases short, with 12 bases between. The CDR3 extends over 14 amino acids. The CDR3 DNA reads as TGTGCCAGCTCACCAATTTCGAAGTCCGATACGCAGTATTTT. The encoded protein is CASSPISKSDTQYF. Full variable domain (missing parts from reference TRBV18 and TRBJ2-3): NAGVMQNPRHLVRRRGQEARLRCSPMKGHSHVYWYRQLPEEGLKFMVYLQKENIIDESGMPKERFSAEFPKEGPSILRIQQVVRGDSAAYFCASSPISKSDTQYFGPGTRLTVL.

The CDR3 loop reads CASSEYGQRNEKLFF. The CDR3, as DNA: TGTGCCAGCAGTGAATATGGACAGAGAAATGAAAAACTGTTTTTT. This chain joins TRBV6-1 and TRBJ1-4; D may be TRBD1 (6 bases). V lost 2 bases and J lost 5, with 12 bases in between. This CDR3 is 15 amino acids long. The germline gives CDR1 MNHNS, CDR2 SASEGT.

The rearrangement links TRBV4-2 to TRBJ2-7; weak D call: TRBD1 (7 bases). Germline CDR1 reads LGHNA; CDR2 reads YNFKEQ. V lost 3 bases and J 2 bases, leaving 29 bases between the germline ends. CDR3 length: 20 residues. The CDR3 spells CASSHYVRGDRDLTTYEQYF. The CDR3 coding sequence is TGTGCCAGCAGCCATTACGTGAGGGGGGACAGAGACCTCACGACCTACGAGCAGTACTTC.

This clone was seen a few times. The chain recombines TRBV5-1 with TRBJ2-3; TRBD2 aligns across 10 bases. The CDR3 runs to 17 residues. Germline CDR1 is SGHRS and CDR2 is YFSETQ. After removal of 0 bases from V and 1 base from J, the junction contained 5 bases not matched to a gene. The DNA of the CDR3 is TGCGCCAGCAGCTTGGGGTGGCTAGCGGGAGGCACAGATACGCAGTATTTT. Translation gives CASSLGWLAGGTDTQYF.

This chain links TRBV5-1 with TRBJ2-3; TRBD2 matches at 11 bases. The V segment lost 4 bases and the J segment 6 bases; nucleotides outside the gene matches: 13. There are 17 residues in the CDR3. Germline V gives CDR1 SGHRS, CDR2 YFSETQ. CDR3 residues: CASSPTSGAPGRDTQYF. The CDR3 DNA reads TGCGCCAGCAGCCCGACTAGCGGGGCCCCCGGTAGGGATACGCAGTATTTT.

CDR3: CASSYRDEQFF. The DNA of the CDR3 is TGTGCCAGCAGTTACCGGGATGAGCAGTTCTTC. The chain employs TRBV6-7 and TRBJ2-1, with unresolved D. TRBV6-7 is labeled an ORF, and its function is uncertain. This CDR3 has 11 amino acids. Trimming left V 2 bases short and J 8 bases short, with 4 bases between.

DNA for the CDR3: TGTGCCAGCAGTGAAATGAGGTCCGAGCAGTACTTC. It is translated as CASSEMRSEQYF. This chain uses TRBV6-1 with TRBJ2-7; D is ambiguous. In germline, CDR1 is MNHNS, CDR2 SASEGT. The length of the CDR3 is 12 residues. Trimming took off 2 bases at V and 6 bases at J, with 8 bases between the two ends.

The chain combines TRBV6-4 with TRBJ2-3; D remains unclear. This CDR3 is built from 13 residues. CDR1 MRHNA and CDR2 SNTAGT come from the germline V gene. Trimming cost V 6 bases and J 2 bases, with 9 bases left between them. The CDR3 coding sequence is TGTGCCAGCAGACACCCTAACACAGATACGCAGTATTTT. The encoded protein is CASRHPNTDTQYF.

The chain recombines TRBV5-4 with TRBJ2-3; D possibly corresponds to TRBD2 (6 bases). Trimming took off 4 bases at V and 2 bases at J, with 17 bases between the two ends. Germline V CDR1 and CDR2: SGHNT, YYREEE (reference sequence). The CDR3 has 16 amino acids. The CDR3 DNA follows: TGTGCCAGCAGCCGCGGGGCAGCGGTGGACACAGATACGCAGTATTTT. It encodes CASSRGAAVDTDTQYF.

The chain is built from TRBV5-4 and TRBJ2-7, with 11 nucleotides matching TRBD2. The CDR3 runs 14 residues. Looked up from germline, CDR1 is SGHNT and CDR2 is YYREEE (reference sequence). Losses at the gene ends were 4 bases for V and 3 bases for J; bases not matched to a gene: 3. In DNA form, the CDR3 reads TGTGCCAGCAGCACGGGACTAGCGGACTACGAGCAGTACTTC. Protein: CASSTGLADYEQYF.

The CDR3 DNA reads TGTGCCAGCAGCGTAGCTTTGACTGGAGAGCAGTACTTC. Translation: CASSVALTGEQYF. The chain carries TRBV9 and TRBJ2-7; no firm D call. V lost 0 bases to trimming and J lost 7 bases, with 11 bases between them. CDR1 is SGDLS, CDR2 YYNGEE, per germline. This CDR3 is 13 amino acids long. Full variable domain (remainder filled in from reference TRBV9 and TRBJ2-7): DSGVTQTPKHLITATGQRVTLRCSPRSGDLSVYWYQQSLDQGLQFLIQYYNGEERAKGNILERFSAQQFPDLHSELNLSSLELGDSALYFCASSVALTGEQYFGPGTRLTVT.

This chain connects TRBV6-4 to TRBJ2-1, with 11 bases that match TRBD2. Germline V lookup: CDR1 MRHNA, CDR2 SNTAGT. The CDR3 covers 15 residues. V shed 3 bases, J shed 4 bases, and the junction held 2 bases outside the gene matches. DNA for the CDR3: TGTGCCAGCAGTGAAGCTAGCGGGAGGTACAATGAGCAGTTCTTC. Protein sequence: CASSEASGRYNEQFF.

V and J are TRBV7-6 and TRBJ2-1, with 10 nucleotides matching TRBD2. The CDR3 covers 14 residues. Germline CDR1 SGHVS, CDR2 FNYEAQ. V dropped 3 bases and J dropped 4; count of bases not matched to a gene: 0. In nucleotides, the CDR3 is TGTGCCAGCAGCTTGACTAGCGGGTACAATGAGCAGTTCTTC. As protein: CASSLTSGYNEQFF.

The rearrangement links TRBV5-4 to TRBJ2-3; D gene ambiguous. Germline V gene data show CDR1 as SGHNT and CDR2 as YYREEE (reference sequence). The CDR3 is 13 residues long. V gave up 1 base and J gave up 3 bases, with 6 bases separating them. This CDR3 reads CASSLLLTDTQYF. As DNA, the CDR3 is TGTGCCAGCAGCTTGTTGTTGACAGATACGCAGTATTTT.

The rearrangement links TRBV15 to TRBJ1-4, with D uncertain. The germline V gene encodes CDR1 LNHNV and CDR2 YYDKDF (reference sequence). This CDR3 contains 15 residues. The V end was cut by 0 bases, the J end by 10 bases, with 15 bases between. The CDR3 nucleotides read TGTGCCACCAGCAGAGAGCCCCCCGGTGGTGGAAAACTGTTTTTT. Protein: CATSREPPGGGKLFF.

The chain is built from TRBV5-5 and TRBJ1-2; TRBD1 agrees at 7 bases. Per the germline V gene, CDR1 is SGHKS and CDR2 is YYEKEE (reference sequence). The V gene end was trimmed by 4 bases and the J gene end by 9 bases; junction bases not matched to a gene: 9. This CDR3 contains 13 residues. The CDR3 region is CASSTGTANSYTF. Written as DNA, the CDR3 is TGTGCCAGCAGCACCGGGACAGCCAATAGCTACACCTTC.

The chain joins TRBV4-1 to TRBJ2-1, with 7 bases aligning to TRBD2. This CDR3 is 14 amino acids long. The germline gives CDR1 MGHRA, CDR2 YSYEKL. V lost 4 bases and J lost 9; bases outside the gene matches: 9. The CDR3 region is CASSPNRAGAEQFF. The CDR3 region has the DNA TGCGCCAGCAGCCCTAATCGGGCGGGAGCTGAGCAGTTCTTC.

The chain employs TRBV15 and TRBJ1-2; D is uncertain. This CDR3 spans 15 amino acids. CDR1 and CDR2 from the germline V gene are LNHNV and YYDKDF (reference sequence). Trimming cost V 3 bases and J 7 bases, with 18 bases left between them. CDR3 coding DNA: TGTGCCACCAGCAGCATCCCCGGAGGGAGATCTGGCTACACCTTC. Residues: CATSSIPGGRSGYTF.